These 16 T cell receptor beta chains originate from one sample sequenced in a study of OX40 agonist ivuxolimab in advanced cancers. The repertoire was sequenced with immunoSEQ multiplex PCR; TCRdb's copy has only in-frame clones and lacks some. The sample lists roughly 28,000 clones, approximately 80% occurring once. Sample: CD4+ or CD8+ T cells sorted from blood, taken in a trial of the OX40 agonist ivuxolimab. The origin of the receptors is an adult with an advanced solid tumor such as melanoma, head and neck, liver or kidney cancer.

This clone has more than one count but fewer than ten. The chain combines TRBV27 with TRBJ1-5; 10 bases are a match to TRBD1. The CDR3 contains 14 residues. V lost 6 bases, J lost 6 bases, and 5 bases stayed unmatched. Germline-derived CDR1 and CDR2 are MNHEY and SMNVEV (reference sequence). The CDR3 loop reads CASSIGQGGQPQHF. CDR3 bases: TGTGCCAGCAGCATCGGACAGGGGGGTCAGCCCCAGCATTTT.

The chain combines TRBV15 with TRBJ1-5; a possible D gene is TRBD1 (6 bases). This CDR3 comprises 13 residues. Trimming shortened V by 3 bases and J by 7 bases, and 10 bases separated the two germline ends. CDR1 LNHNV and CDR2 YYDKDF come from the germline V gene (reference sequence). This CDR3 is CATSSDRRQPQHF. In DNA form, the CDR3 reads TGTGCCACCAGCAGCGACAGGAGGCAGCCCCAGCATTTT. The full variable domain, rest sourced from reference TRBV15 and TRBJ1-5, is DAMVIQNPRYQVTQFGKPVTLSCSQTLNHNVMYWYQQKSSQAPKLLFHYYDKDFNNEADTPDNFQSRRPNTSFCFLDIRSPGLGDTAMYLCATSSDRRQPQHFGDGTRLSIL.

The chain employs TRBV28 and TRBJ1-2; D is unresolved. Germline-derived CDR1 and CDR2 are MDHEN and SYDVKM. CDR3 length: 15 amino acids. Deletions cut 0 bases from V and 6 bases from J, with 14 bases between. CDR3 coding DNA: TGTGCCAGCAGTTTATGGGCCCCACCGGACCATGGCTACACCTTC. It yields the protein CASSLWAPPDHGYTF.

The chain uses TRBV6-1 and TRBJ1-1; D may be TRBD1 (5 bases). The CDR3 is 13 amino acids. In germline, CDR1 is MNHNS, CDR2 SASEGT. V was trimmed by 7 bases and J by 3 bases, leaving 12 bases between them. CDR3 protein: CASIWGGYTEAFF. The CDR3 DNA sequence: TGTGCCAGCATATGGGGCGGATACACTGAAGCTTTCTTT.

The chain employs TRBV19 and TRBJ2-5; 8 bases are a match to TRBD2. The germline V gene has CDR1 LNHDA and CDR2 SQIVND (reference sequence). The V gene end was trimmed by 5 bases and the J gene end by 5 bases; junction bases not matched to a gene: 4. This CDR3 has 13 residues. The CDR3 protein is CASSLTSAETQYF. The CDR3 DNA is TGTGCCAGTAGTTTGACTAGCGCGGAGACCCAGTACTTC.

This chain joins TRBV27 and TRBJ2-2; a possible D gene is TRBD1 (6 bases). The V end lost 4 bases, the J end lost 7 bases, and 7 bases lay between the germline ends. Germline values: CDR1 MNHEY, CDR2 SMNVEV (reference sequence). This CDR3 has 12 residues. The CDR3 region is CASSSTGGELFF. CDR3 sequence (DNA): TGTGCCAGCAGTTCGACAGGCGGGGAGCTGTTTTTT.

In DNA form, the CDR3 reads TGTGCCAGCAGCTTGACGGGTCAGGGTGGGCAGCCCCAGCATTTT. Encoded protein: CASSLTGQGGQPQHF. The chain employs TRBV5-6 and TRBJ1-5; D is perhaps TRBD1 (5 bases). Trimming shortened V by 1 base and J by 7 bases, and 15 bases separated the two germline ends. The CDR3 consists of 15 residues. CDR1 is SGHDT and CDR2 is YYEEEE in the germline V gene. Filled out from reference TRBV5-6 and TRBJ1-5, the complete variable domain reads DAGVTQSPTHLIKTRGQQVTLRCSPKSGHDTVSWYQQALGQGPQFIFQYYEEEERQRGNFPDRFSGHQFPNYSSELNVNALLLGDSALYLCASSLTGQGGQPQHFGDGTRLSIL.

The chain couples TRBV5-1 to TRBJ2-3; no clear D gene. The germline CDR1 and CDR2 sequences are SGHRS and YFSETQ. V lost 0 bases and J lost 7, with 9 bases in between. The CDR3 has 13 residues. The CDR3 reads CASSLESSNTQYF. The CDR3 DNA reads TGCGCCAGCAGCTTGGAGTCTAGTAATACGCAGTATTTT.

The chain combines TRBV30 with TRBJ2-3; D is possibly TRBD2 (5 bases). Germline-derived CDR1 and CDR2 are GTSNPN and SVGIG (reference sequence). V lost 5 bases and J 5 bases, leaving 14 bases between the germline ends. The CDR3 is made up of 13 amino acids. CDR3 in DNA: TGTGCCTGGGCCGGGGTCTCGAGAGATACGCAGTATTTT. Protein sequence: CAWAGVSRDTQYF.

The gene calls are TRBV2 and TRBJ1-2; 9 positions match TRBD1. This CDR3 region has 13 residues. V lost 10 bases, J lost 1 base, and 4 bases stayed unmatched. Germline CDR1 is SNHLY and CDR2 is FYNNEI. In DNA, the CDR3 is TGTGCCAACCCGGGACAGGGTAACTATGGCTACACCTTC. Its translation: CANPGQGNYGYTF.

The chain uses TRBV11-3 and TRBJ2-3; 9 bases agree with TRBD1. Germline V gives CDR1 SGHNT, CDR2 YENEEA. The V gene end was trimmed by 5 bases and the J gene end by 2 bases; junction bases not matched to a gene: 8. The CDR3 length is 16 residues. The DNA for the CDR3 is TGTGCCAGCAGCCCGGGACAGGGCTGGGACACAGATACGCAGTATTTT. Residues: CASSPGQGWDTDTQYF.

J is TRBJ1-4 and V is TRBV7-8; tentatively, D is TRBD1 (6 bases). The CDR3 runs 18 residues. Germline V gene data show CDR1 as SGHVS and CDR2 as FQNEAQ. Trimming took off 1 base at V and 4 bases at J, with 19 bases between the two ends. The CDR3 reads CASSLVSQGTHFNEKLFF. For the CDR3, the DNA is TGTGCCAGCAGCTTAGTTAGCCAGGGGACCCATTTTAATGAAAAACTGTTTTTT.

CDR3 loop: CASSANMIQETQYF. The CDR3, as DNA: TGCGCCAGCAGTGCGAATATGATTCAAGAGACCCAGTACTTC. The genes are TRBV10-1 and TRBJ2-5, with D uncertain. Germline CDR1 WNHNN, CDR2 SYGVQD (reference sequence). This CDR3 has 14 residues. Trimming pared 4 bases from V and 2 bases from J, leaving 11 bases between.

The chain uses TRBV30 and TRBJ1-6; D gene uncertain. The CDR3 totals 16 residues. Germline assignment: CDR1 GTSNPN and CDR2 SVGIG (reference sequence). Trimming took off 1 base at V and 7 bases at J, with 17 bases between the two ends. CDR3 bases: TGTGCCTGGAGTGATGCGGCAGGAAGGAGGAATTCACCCCTCCACTTT. This translates into CAWSDAAGRRNSPLHF.

This chain links TRBV11-2 with TRBJ1-3, with D unclear. The CDR3 runs to 15 residues. Germline CDR1 reads SGHAT; CDR2 reads FQNNGV. Trimming removed 4 bases at V and 3 bases at J, with 13 bases between. CDR3 sequence (DNA): TGTGCCAGCAGCTCCGACCTAAATGGTGGAAACACCATATATTTT. Amino acid sequence: CASSSDLNGGNTIYF. The variable domain in full, completed from reference TRBV11-2 and TRBJ1-3, reads EAGVAQSPRYKIIEKRQSVAFWCNPISGHATLYWYQQILGQGPKLLIQFQNNGVVDDSQLPKDRFSAERLKGVDSTLKIQPAKLEDSAVYLCASSSDLNGGNTIYFGEGSWLTVV.

This chain uses TRBV29-1 with TRBJ2-5; no definite D call. Germline V lookup: CDR1 SQVTM, CDR2 ANQGSEA. Trimming pared 6 bases from V and 5 bases from J, leaving 16 bases between. The CDR3 extends over 13 amino acids. The CDR3 nucleotides are TGCAGCGTCCTAAGGACCCTGGGGGAGACCCAGTACTTC. Translation: CSVLRTLGETQYF.